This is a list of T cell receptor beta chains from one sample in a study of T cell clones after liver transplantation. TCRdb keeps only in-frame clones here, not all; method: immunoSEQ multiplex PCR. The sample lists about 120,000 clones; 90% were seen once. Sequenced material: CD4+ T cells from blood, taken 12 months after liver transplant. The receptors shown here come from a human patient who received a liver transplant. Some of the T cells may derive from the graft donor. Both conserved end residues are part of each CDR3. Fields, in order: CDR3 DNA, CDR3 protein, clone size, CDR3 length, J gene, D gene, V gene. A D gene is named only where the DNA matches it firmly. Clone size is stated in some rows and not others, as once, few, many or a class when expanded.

DNA: TGTGCCAGCAGCTTAGCGGACAACCAATTTGAAAAACTGTTTTTT; CDR3: CASSLADNQFEKLFF; size: .; length: 15; J: TRBJ1-4; D: .; V: TRBV7-2
DNA: TGTGCCAGCAGCTTAGCGACTAGCGGAGCCCCCTACGAGCAGTACTTC; CDR3: CASSLATSGAPYEQYF; size: .; length: 16; J: TRBJ2-7; D: TRBD2; V: TRBV11-2
DNA: TGTGCCAGCTCACACCCGACAGGGACCTACACAGATACGCAGTATTTT; CDR3: CASSHPTGTYTDTQYF; size: once; length: 16; J: TRBJ2-3; D: TRBD1; V: TRBV18
DNA: TGTGCCAGCAGCTTAAATACAGGGGGCACTGAAGCTTTCTTT; CDR3: CASSLNTGGTEAFF; size: .; length: 14; J: TRBJ1-1; D: TRBD1; V: TRBV7-2
DNA: TGTGCCAGCAGCCTCGGACAGGGACAAGAGACCCAGTACTTC; CDR3: CASSLGQGQETQYF; size: .; length: 14; J: TRBJ2-5; D: TRBD1; V: TRBV7-7
DNA: TGCGCCAGCAGCTTGGTCACACAGTACAATGAGCAGTTCTTC; CDR3: CASSLVTQYNEQFF; size: .; length: 14; J: TRBJ2-1; D: .; V: TRBV5-1
DNA: TGTGCCAGCAGCCCATCAACTACGAACACCGGGGAGCTGTTTTTT; CDR3: CASSPSTTNTGELFF; size: .; length: 15; J: TRBJ2-2; D: .; V: TRBV9
DNA: TGTGCCAGCAGCTTAGTGCGGGTATCGGGGGGCCAAAACTACGAGCAGTACTTC; CDR3: CASSLVRVSGGQNYEQYF; size: .; length: 18; J: TRBJ2-7; D: .; V: TRBV7-9
DNA: TGTGCCAGCAGCTTGGGGGGACAGGGATCCGACTACGAGCAGTACTTC; CDR3: CASSLGGQGSDYEQYF; size: once; length: 16; J: TRBJ2-7; D: TRBD1; V: TRBV5-4
DNA: TGTGCCAGCAGTGAATCTAGTCGCTCCTACAATGAGCAGTTCTTC; CDR3: CASSESSRSYNEQFF; size: few; length: 15; J: TRBJ2-1; D: .; V: TRBV2
DNA: TGCAGCGTACGAGGCCGGGTAGCGGGTAGCACAGATACGCAGTATTTT; CDR3: CSVRGRVAGSTDTQYF; size: .; length: 16; J: TRBJ2-3; D: TRBD2; V: TRBV29-1
DNA: TGTGCCAGCACCCGTGGTTCAAGGAACACTGAAGCTTTCTTT; CDR3: CASTRGSRNTEAFF; size: .; length: 14; J: TRBJ1-1; D: .; V: TRBV9
DNA: TGTGCCAGTAGTATTGAAAATGGAAACACCATATATTTT; CDR3: CASSIENGNTIYF; size: .; length: 13; J: TRBJ1-3; D: .; V: TRBV19
DNA: TGTGCCAGCAGCGTAGATAACAGAGACTATGGCTACACCTTC; CDR3: CASSVDNRDYGYTF; size: .; length: 14; J: TRBJ1-2; D: .; V: TRBV9
DNA: TGTGCCAGCAGCTTAGTCGGTCGTACTAATGAAAAACTGTTTTTT; CDR3: CASSLVGRTNEKLFF; size: .; length: 15; J: TRBJ1-4; D: .; V: TRBV7-2
DNA: TGTGCCAGCAGTCCTCAGGGGCGGGGGGTTCAAGAGACCCAGTACTTC; CDR3: CASSPQGRGVQETQYF; size: .; length: 16; J: TRBJ2-5; D: TRBD2; V: TRBV28
DNA: TGCGCCAGCAGCTTTAACGGTCCCCAAGAGACCCAGTACTTC; CDR3: CASSFNGPQETQYF; size: .; length: 14; J: TRBJ2-5; D: .; V: TRBV5-1
DNA: TGTGCCAGCAGCCAGAATTACTACGAGCAGTACTTC; CDR3: CASSQNYYEQYF; size: .; length: 12; J: TRBJ2-7; D: .; V: TRBV5-6
DNA: TGTGCCAGCAGCTTAGACGGCGGGAGGGCCCGGAATGAGCAGTTCTTC; CDR3: CASSLDGGRARNEQFF; size: .; length: 16; J: TRBJ2-1; D: TRBD2; V: TRBV7-6
DNA: TGCAGCGTTGAGAGTCGACAGGGTAACACCTACGAGCAGTACTTC; CDR3: CSVESRQGNTYEQYF; size: .; length: 15; J: TRBJ2-7; D: TRBD1; V: TRBV29-1
DNA: TGTGCCAGCTCCCCAGGCCGGGGAGTCGGTACAGATACGCAGTATTTT; CDR3: CASSPGRGVGTDTQYF; size: .; length: 16; J: TRBJ2-3; D: .; V: TRBV5-8
DNA: TGTGCCAGCAGTACCGTGGGCTTCACAGATACGCAGTATTTT; CDR3: CASSTVGFTDTQYF; size: .; length: 14; J: TRBJ2-3; D: .; V: TRBV6-6
DNA: TGTGCCAGCAGTCGACGGACAGGAGGCGAGCAGTACTTC; CDR3: CASSRRTGGEQYF; size: many; length: 13; J: TRBJ2-7; D: TRBD1; V: TRBV27
DNA: TGCAGCGTGTGGACAGGGGGCAACACTGAAGCTTTCTTT; CDR3: CSVWTGGNTEAFF; size: .; length: 13; J: TRBJ1-1; D: TRBD1; V: TRBV29-1